A selection of T cell receptor beta chains follows, all from one sample in a study of T cell repertoires in cytomegalovirus infection. TCRdb ran MiXCR on the reads and lists one entry per CDR3 protein. The sample holds about 890,000 distinct CDR3 sequences; approximately 32% are singletons and the top ten take under 15%. For these TCRs, the target antigens are not known. This specimen was cultured CD8+ T cells from PBMCs, taken from culture after CMV antigen stimulation. All receptors derive from a human donor in good health (CMV status not recorded). Some clones in this sample may be carry-over from other donors' samples. Each CDR3 is given with its conserved first and last residue. A D gene is named only where the DNA matches it firmly. Clone size is shown for a subset of rows, as once, few, many or a class of expanded clone.

v_gene: TRBV7-4; abundance: -; j_gene: TRBJ2-1; d_gene: TRBD2; CDR3nt: TGTGCCAGCAGCCCCCGTCGGGGGACCCCAGCGGGGGCCTACAATGAGCAGTTCTTC; CDR3aa: CASSPRRGTPAGAYNEQFF
v_gene: TRBV7-9; abundance: many; j_gene: TRBJ2-7; d_gene: -; CDR3nt: TGTGCCAGCAGCTTATCCCCAGGGGACGAGCAGTACTTC; CDR3aa: CASSLSPGDEQYF
v_gene: TRBV9; abundance: -; j_gene: TRBJ1-2; d_gene: TRBD1; CDR3nt: TGTGCCAGCAGCCCGCAGGGACAGGGCTTTGGCTACACCTTC; CDR3aa: CASSPQGQGFGYTF
v_gene: TRBV7-2; abundance: many; j_gene: TRBJ1-5; d_gene: TRBD1; CDR3nt: TGTGCCAGCAGCCCGTCTCTGGGACAGGGAGGATCCTATAGCAATCAGCCCCAGCATTTT; CDR3aa: CASSPSLGQGGSYSNQPQHF
v_gene: TRBV4-1; abundance: few; j_gene: TRBJ2-3; d_gene: TRBD2; CDR3nt: TGCGCCAGCAGGGCTAGCGGGGGCACCAATACGCAGTATTTT; CDR3aa: CASRASGGTNTQYF
v_gene: TRBV6-8; abundance: -; j_gene: TRBJ2-2; d_gene: TRBD2; CDR3nt: TGTGCCAGCAGATTACTCCTAGCGGGGAACACCGGGGAGCTGTTTTTT; CDR3aa: CASRLLLAGNTGELFF
v_gene: TRBV7-2; abundance: -; j_gene: TRBJ1-2; d_gene: -; CDR3nt: TGTGCCAGCAGCAGGCTTACTGTGGGCTACACCTTC; CDR3aa: CASSRLTVGYTF
v_gene: TRBV7-9; abundance: few; j_gene: TRBJ2-1; d_gene: TRBD1; CDR3nt: TGTGCCAGCAGCCCATGGGACAGGGGATTAGGCAATGAGCAGTTCTTC; CDR3aa: CASSPWDRGLGNEQFF
v_gene: TRBV10-2; abundance: -; j_gene: TRBJ2-1; d_gene: -; CDR3nt: TGCGCCAGCAGTGACCTGAGTGAGGCCTACAATGAGCAGTTCTTC; CDR3aa: CASSDLSEAYNEQFF
v_gene: TRBV19; abundance: -; j_gene: TRBJ2-5; d_gene: -; CDR3nt: TGTGCCAGTAGTATATCCACAGACCAAGAGACCCAGTACTTC; CDR3aa: CASSISTDQETQYF
v_gene: TRBV25-1; abundance: many; j_gene: TRBJ1-6; d_gene: -; CDR3nt: TGTGCCAGCAGTGAATGGGAATCACCCCTCCACTTT; CDR3aa: CASSEWESPLHF
v_gene: TRBV13; abundance: few; j_gene: TRBJ1-1; d_gene: -; CDR3nt: TGTGCCAGCAGCTTAGATGGTACGGGTGTGAACACTGAAGCTTTCTTT; CDR3aa: CASSLDGTGVNTEAFF
v_gene: TRBV4-1; abundance: -; j_gene: TRBJ1-2; d_gene: TRBD1; CDR3nt: TGCGCCAGCAGCCCCACAGGGGGCGTTTATGGCTACACCTTC; CDR3aa: CASSPTGGVYGYTF
v_gene: TRBV7-6; abundance: many; j_gene: TRBJ1-2; d_gene: -; CDR3nt: TGTGCCAGCAGCTTAGGGGCAGGAGACCCCTATGGCTACACCTTC; CDR3aa: CASSLGAGDPYGYTF
v_gene: TRBV6-1; abundance: many; j_gene: TRBJ2-1; d_gene: -; CDR3nt: TGTGCCAGCGGGGATTTATGGGGAGCAAACCCGTTCTTC; CDR3aa: CASGDLWGANPFF
v_gene: TRBV9; abundance: -; j_gene: TRBJ2-2; d_gene: -; CDR3nt: TGTGCCAGCAGCGGCTCCCCGGGGGTCCCGTATAACACCGGGGAGCTGTTTTTT; CDR3aa: CASSGSPGVPYNTGELFF
v_gene: TRBV12-5; abundance: -; j_gene: TRBJ2-3; d_gene: TRBD2; CDR3nt: TGTGCTAGTGAGCGGGGAATGGGCACAGATACGCAGTATTTT; CDR3aa: CASERGMGTDTQYF
v_gene: TRBV5-1; abundance: few; j_gene: TRBJ2-5; d_gene: -; CDR3nt: TGCGCCAGCAGCCCCTCTGTGGGAAGGGGAGAGACCCAGTACTTC; CDR3aa: CASSPSVGRGETQYF
v_gene: TRBV7-6; abundance: -; j_gene: TRBJ2-7; d_gene: -; CDR3nt: TGTGCCAGCAGCCCTTGGCCCTACGGGCAGTACTTC; CDR3aa: CASSPWPYGQYF
v_gene: TRBV7-8; abundance: many; j_gene: TRBJ2-5; d_gene: -; CDR3nt: TGTGCCAGCAGCTTGGCGATTATGAAAGAGACCCAGTACTTC; CDR3aa: CASSLAIMKETQYF
v_gene: TRBV7-6; abundance: few; j_gene: TRBJ2-3; d_gene: TRBD2; CDR3nt: TGTGCCAGCAGCTTAGGTCCCGGGGGGGGGACAGATACGCAGTATTTT; CDR3aa: CASSLGPGGGTDTQYF
v_gene: TRBV27; abundance: -; j_gene: TRBJ1-2; d_gene: TRBD1; CDR3nt: TGTGCCAGCAGTTTGGACGGGACAGGGGCTAACTATGGCTACACCTTC; CDR3aa: CASSLDGTGANYGYTF
v_gene: TRBV10-3; abundance: few; j_gene: TRBJ2-2; d_gene: -; CDR3nt: TGTGCCATCCTTGGCGCCGGGGAGCTGTTTTTT; CDR3aa: CAILGAGELFF
v_gene: TRBV5-5; abundance: few; j_gene: TRBJ2-3; d_gene: TRBD2; CDR3nt: TGTGCCAGCAGCTTGGAAGTCCCAGCGGGGGGGCGAGATACGCAGTATTTT; CDR3aa: CASSLEVPAGGRDTQYF
v_gene: TRBV19; abundance: once; j_gene: TRBJ1-1; d_gene: -; CDR3nt: TGTGCCAGTAGTATAACTCTTTTCCTATTTCAGCGGGCGAACACTGAAGCTTTCTTT; CDR3aa: CASSITLFLFQRANTEAFF
v_gene: TRBV7-2; abundance: few; j_gene: TRBJ2-7; d_gene: -; CDR3nt: TGTGCCACCCAAAGTGGGTCCGAGCAGTACTTC; CDR3aa: CATQSGSEQYF
v_gene: TRBV5-6; abundance: -; j_gene: TRBJ2-1; d_gene: -; CDR3nt: TGTGCCAGCACCGAACTACAGGGCGAGCAGTTCTTC; CDR3aa: CASTELQGEQFF
v_gene: TRBV6-1; abundance: many; j_gene: TRBJ2-1; d_gene: -; CDR3nt: TGTGCCAGCAGTAGGGGACCGCACAATGAGCAGTTCTTC; CDR3aa: CASSRGPHNEQFF
v_gene: TRBV12-3/TRBV12-4; abundance: -; j_gene: TRBJ1-2; d_gene: -; CDR3nt: TGTGCCAGCAGTCCTCAGTTTGACTATGGCTACACCTTC; CDR3aa: CASSPQFDYGYTF
v_gene: TRBV9; abundance: -; j_gene: TRBJ1-2; d_gene: TRBD1; CDR3nt: TGTGCCAGCAGCGTTGGACAGGGAGTAGCTAACTATGGCTACACCTTC; CDR3aa: CASSVGQGVANYGYTF
v_gene: TRBV6-1; abundance: few; j_gene: TRBJ2-1; d_gene: TRBD2; CDR3nt: TGTGCCAGCAGAGCAGCGGGGGGGAATTCCTACAATGAGCAGTTCTTC; CDR3aa: CASRAAGGNSYNEQFF
v_gene: TRBV19; abundance: few; j_gene: TRBJ2-7; d_gene: -; CDR3nt: TGTGCCAGTACCCCACAGAACTCCTACGAGCAGTACTTC; CDR3aa: CASTPQNSYEQYF